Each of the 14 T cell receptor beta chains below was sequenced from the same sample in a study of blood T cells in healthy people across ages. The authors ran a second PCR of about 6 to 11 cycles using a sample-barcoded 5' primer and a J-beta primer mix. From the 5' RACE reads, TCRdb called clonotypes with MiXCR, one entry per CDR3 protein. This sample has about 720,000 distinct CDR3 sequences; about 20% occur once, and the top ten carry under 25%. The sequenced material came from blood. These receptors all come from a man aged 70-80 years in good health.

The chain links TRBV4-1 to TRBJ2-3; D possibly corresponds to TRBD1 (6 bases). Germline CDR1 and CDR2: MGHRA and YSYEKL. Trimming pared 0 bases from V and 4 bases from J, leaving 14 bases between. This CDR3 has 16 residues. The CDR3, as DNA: TGCGCCAGCAGCCAAGAGGGACAAGGACCCGCAGATACGCAGTATTTT. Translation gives CASSQEGQGPADTQYF.

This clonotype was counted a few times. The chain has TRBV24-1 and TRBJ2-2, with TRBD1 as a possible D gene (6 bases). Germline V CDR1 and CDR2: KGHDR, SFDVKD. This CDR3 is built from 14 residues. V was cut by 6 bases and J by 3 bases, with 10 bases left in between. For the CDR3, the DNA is TGTGCCACCAGTCCGCGACAGGACACCGGGGAGCTGTTTTTT. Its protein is CATSPRQDTGELFF.

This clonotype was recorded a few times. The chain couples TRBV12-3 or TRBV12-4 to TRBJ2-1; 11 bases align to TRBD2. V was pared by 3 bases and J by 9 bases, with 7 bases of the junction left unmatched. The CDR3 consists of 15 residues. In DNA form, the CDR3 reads TGTGCCAGCAGTTTCGTAGCGGGAGGGCCCGGTGAGCAGTTCTTC. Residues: CASSFVAGGPGEQFF.

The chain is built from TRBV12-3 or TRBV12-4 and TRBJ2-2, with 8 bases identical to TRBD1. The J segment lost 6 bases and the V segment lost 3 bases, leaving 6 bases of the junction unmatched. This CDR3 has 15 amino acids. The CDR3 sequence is CASSFQGAGAGELFF. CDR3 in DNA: TGTGCCAGCAGTTTTCAGGGGGCAGGAGCCGGGGAGCTGTTTTTT.

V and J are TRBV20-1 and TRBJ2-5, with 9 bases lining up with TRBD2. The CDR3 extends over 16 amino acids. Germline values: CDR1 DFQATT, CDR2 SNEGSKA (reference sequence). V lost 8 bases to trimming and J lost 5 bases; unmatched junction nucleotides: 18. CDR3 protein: CSTRDASGRTWETQYF. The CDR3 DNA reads TGCAGTACCCGGGACGCCAGCGGGAGGACGTGGGAGACCCAGTACTTC.

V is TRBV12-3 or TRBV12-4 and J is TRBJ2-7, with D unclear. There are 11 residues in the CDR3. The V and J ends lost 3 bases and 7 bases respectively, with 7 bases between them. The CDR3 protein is CASSLRKEQYF. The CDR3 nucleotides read TGTGCCAGCAGTTTGCGGAAAGAGCAGTACTTC.

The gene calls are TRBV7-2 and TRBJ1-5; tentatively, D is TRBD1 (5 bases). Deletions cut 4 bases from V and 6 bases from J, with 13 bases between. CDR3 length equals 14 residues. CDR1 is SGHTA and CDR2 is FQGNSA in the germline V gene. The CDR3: CASSSRGGGQPQHF. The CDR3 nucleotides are TGTGCCAGCAGCTCACGCGGTGGGGGTCAGCCCCAGCATTTT.

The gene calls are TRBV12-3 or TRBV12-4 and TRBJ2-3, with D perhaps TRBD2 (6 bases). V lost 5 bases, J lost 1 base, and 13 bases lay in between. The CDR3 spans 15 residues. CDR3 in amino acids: CASSRGTGGTDTQYF. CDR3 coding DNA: TGTGCCAGCAGTAGAGGGACTGGAGGCACAGATACGCAGTATTTT.

This CDR3 is CASNQGGGPNYGYTF. DNA of the CDR3: TGCGCCAGCAACCAAGGAGGGGGTCCCAACTATGGCTACACCTTC. V and J are TRBV5-1 and TRBJ1-2; the D gene is possibly TRBD1 (6 bases). The CDR3 totals 15 residues. The germline gives CDR1 SGHRS, CDR2 YFSETQ. V lost 6 bases and J lost 2, with 17 bases in between. The full variable domain, completed using reference TRBV5-1 and TRBJ1-2, is KAGVTQTPRYLIKTRGQQVTLSCSPISGHRSVSWYQQTPGQGLQFLFEYFSETQRNKGNFPGRFSGRQFSNSRSEMNVSTLELGDSALYLCASNQGGGPNYGYTFGSGTRLTVV.

The DNA of the CDR3 is TGCAGCGTAGTGGACAGGGATACGCAGTATTTT. It yields the protein CSVVDRDTQYF. The chain is built from TRBV29-1 and TRBJ2-3, with TRBD1 identical over 7 bases. Germline CDR1 reads SQVTM; CDR2 reads ANQGSEA. CDR3 size: 11 residues. V gave up 6 bases and J gave up 6 bases; unmatched junction bases: 3.

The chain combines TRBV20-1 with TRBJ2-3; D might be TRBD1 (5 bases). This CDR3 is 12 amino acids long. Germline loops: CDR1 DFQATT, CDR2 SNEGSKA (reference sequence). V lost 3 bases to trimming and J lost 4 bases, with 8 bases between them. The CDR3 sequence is CSARDNSDTQYF. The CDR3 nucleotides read TGCAGTGCTAGGGACAATTCAGATACGCAGTATTTT.

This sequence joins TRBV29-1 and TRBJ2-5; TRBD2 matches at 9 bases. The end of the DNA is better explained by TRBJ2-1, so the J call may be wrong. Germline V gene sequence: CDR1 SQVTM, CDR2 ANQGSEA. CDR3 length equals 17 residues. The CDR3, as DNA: TGCAGCGTTGTTCGGGCTAGTGGTAGCGGGAGCTACAATGAGCAGTTCTTC. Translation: CSVVRASGSGSYNEQFF.

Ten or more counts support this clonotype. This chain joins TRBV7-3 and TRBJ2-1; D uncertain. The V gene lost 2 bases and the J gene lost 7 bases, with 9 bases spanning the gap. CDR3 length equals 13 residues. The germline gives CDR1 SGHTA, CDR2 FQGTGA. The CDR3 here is CASSLLDRNEQFF. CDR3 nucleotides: TGTGCCAGCAGCTTATTAGATAGGAATGAGCAGTTCTTC.

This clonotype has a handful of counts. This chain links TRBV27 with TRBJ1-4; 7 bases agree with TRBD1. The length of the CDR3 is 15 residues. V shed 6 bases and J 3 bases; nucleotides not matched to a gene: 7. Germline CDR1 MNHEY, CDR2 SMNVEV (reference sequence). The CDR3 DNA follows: TGTGCCAGCAGCCCCAGGGGGGGGCCTAATGAAAAACTGTTTTTT. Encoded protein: CASSPRGGPNEKLFF.